This entry is about one TCR beta chain. The antigen is unknown. The protocol was immunoSEQ multiplex PCR, while the TCRdb copy is restricted to in-frame clones and leaves out a portion. The profile shows around 72,000 clones, around 91% of them singletons. The sample belongs to a study of OX40 agonist ivuxolimab in advanced cancers. Overall study: Allowance was made for prior anti-PD-1, anti-PD-L1 or anti-CTLA-4 therapy, and roughly 40% had some. Findings and limits, study-wide: Low normalized T-cell clonal expansion also characterized some of the nonresponders.

The sequence derives from an adult with an advanced solid tumor such as melanoma, head and neck, liver or kidney cancer. The sequencing here drew on CD4+ or CD8+ T cells sorted from blood, taken in a trial of the OX40 agonist ivuxolimab.

The DNA of the CDR3 is TGTGCCAGCAGCTTGGGCAGGGGTTATGGAAACACCATATATTTT. Amino acid sequence: CASSLGRGYGNTIYF. The gene calls are TRBV5-8 and TRBJ1-3, with D perhaps matching TRBD1 (6 bases). Germline V gene data show CDR1 as SGHTS and CDR2 as YDEGEE. Trimming cost V 0 bases and J 3 bases, with 10 bases left between them. The CDR3 covers 15 residues.